This TCR beta chain was sequenced for a study of cytomegalovirus exposure and HLA in healthy donors. Study-wide points: HLA-A and HLA-B allele assignments for most subjects were reportedly predicted accurately using TCR beta sequences. With later analysis, a missense DCLRE1C variant became linked to TCR beta V- and J-gene trimming. It emerged from a later analysis that several of the most significant clusters appeared to be linked to common viral pathogens.

This clone was observed a single time. Its antigen is as yet unknown. At one boundary the junction diverges from the germline segment, which might be a read error. The donors (healthy individuals) were bone marrow donors. The PCR had 60 Vbeta and 13 Jbeta primers. The data were produced by immunoSEQ multiplex PCR, yet TCRdb's version contains in-frame clones alone and is incomplete. The repertoire holds some 110,000 clones, with about two thirds as singletons. Germline loops: CDR1 ENHRY, CDR2 SYGVKD. The CDR3 totals 14 residues. The sequence came from a man aged 25 to 40 in good health and CMV-seropositive. This chain links TRBV10-3 with TRBJ1-1; TRBD1 aligns across 7 bases. Sample: PBMCs. The CDR3 loop is CASSYRGGRTEAFF. In nucleotides, the CDR3 is TGTGCCAGCAGTTACAGGGGAGGAAGGACTGAAGCTTTCTTT.